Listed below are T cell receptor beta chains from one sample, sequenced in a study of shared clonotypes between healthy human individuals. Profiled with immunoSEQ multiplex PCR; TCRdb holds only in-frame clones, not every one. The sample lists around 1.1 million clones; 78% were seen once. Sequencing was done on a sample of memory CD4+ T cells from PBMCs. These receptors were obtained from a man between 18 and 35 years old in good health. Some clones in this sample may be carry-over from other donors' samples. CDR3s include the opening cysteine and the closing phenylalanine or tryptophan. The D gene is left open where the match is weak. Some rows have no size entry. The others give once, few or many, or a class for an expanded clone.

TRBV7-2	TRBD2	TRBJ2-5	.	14	TGTGCCACCTCGACTAGCGCTAATGGGGAGACCCAGTACTTC	CATSTSANGETQYF
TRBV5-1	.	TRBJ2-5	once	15	TGCGCCAGCAGCTTGCAAGGGGGCGCGGGGGAGACCCAGTACTTC	CASSLQGGAGETQYF
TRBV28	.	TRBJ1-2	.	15	TGTGCCAGCAGCCCCTTAGAGCTCCTGGACTATGGCTACACCTTC	CASSPLELLDYGYTF
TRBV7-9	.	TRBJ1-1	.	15	TGTGCCAGCAGCCCTGGGGGGAGAGGGAACACTGAAGCTTTCTTT	CASSPGGRGNTEAFF
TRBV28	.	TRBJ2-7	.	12	TGTGCCAGCAGTTCAGGATTATACGAGCAGTACTTC	CASSSGLYEQYF
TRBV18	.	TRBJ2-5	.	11	TGTGCCAGCTCCTCGAGAGAGACCCAGTACTTC	CASSSRETQYF
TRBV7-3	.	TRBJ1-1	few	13	TGTGCCAGCAGCACAACAGAGAGCACTGAAGCTTTCTTT	CASSTTESTEAFF
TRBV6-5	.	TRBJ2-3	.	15	TGTGCCAGCAGCCTAAAGGGATGGGTCACAGATACGCAGTATTTT	CASSLKGWVTDTQYF
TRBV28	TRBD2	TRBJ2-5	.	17	TGTGCCAGCAGTCGCCTAGGGGACGGGAGGGCCCGAGAGACCCAGTACTTC	CASSRLGDGRARETQYF
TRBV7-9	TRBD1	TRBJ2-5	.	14	TGTGCCAGCAGCGAGCCGGGACAGGGAAAGACCCAGTACTTC	CASSEPGQGKTQYF
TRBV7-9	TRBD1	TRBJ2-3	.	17	TGTGCCAGCAGCTTCGGGACAGGGGGTTCTAGCACAGATACGCAGTATTTT	CASSFGTGGSSTDTQYF
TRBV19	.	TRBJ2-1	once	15	TGTGCCAGTAGTTCCGGAGTCAGCCCCTACAATGAGCAGTTCTTC	CASSSGVSPYNEQFF
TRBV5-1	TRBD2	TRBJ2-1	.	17	TGCGCCAGCAGCCTTAACCCGGGACTAGCGGGACCCAATGAGCAGTTCTTC	CASSLNPGLAGPNEQFF
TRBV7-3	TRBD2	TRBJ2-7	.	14	TGTGCCAGCAGCTTAGGTAGCGGGAGCTACGAGCAGTACTTC	CASSLGSGSYEQYF
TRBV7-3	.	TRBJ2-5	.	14	TGTGCCAGCAGCCCTAGCCGATCGGACGGGTCCCAGTACTTC	CASSPSRSDGSQYF
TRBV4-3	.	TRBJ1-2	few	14	TGCGCCAGCAGCCAAGAAAGTCAGGGGCATGGCTACACCTTC	CASSQESQGHGYTF
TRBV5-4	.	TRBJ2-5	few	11	TGTGCCAGCAGCTCTCAAGAGACCCAGTACTTC	CASSSQETQYF
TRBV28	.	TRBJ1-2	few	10	TGTGCCAGCAGTTCATACGGCTACACCTTC	CASSSYGYTF
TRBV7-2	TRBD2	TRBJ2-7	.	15	TGTGCCAGCAGCTTATTTGGCGGGAGTGCCTACGAGCAGTACTTC	CASSLFGGSAYEQYF
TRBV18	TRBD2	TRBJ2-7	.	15	TGTGCCAGCTCACCCGGGGGGGGGCCCATCTACGAGCAGTACTTC	CASSPGGGPIYEQYF
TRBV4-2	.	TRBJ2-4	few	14	TGTGCCAGCAGACAACTCGACAGGGAGGGCATTCAGTACTTC	CASRQLDREGIQYF
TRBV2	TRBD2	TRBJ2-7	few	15	TGTGCCAGCCGTCGAACTAGCGGGATCTTATACGAGCAGTACTTC	CASRRTSGILYEQYF
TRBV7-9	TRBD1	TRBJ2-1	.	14	TGTGCCAGCAGCGAGGGGGACAGCTACAATGAGCAGTTCTTC	CASSEGDSYNEQFF
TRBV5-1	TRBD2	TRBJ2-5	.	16	TGCGCCAGCAGCTTGGCGACTAGCGGGGTTCAAGAGACCCAGTACTTC	CASSLATSGVQETQYF
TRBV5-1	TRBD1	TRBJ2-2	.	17	TGCGCCAGCAGCACCCAGACAGGGCTAAGATACACCGGGGAGCTGTTTTTT	CASSTQTGLRYTGELFF
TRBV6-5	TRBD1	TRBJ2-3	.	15	TGTGCCAGCAGTCGACAGGGCCGGAGCACAGATACGCAGTATTTT	CASSRQGRSTDTQYF
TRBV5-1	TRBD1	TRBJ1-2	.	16	TGCGCCAGCAGCAGAACCGGGACAGGGGGCGAGAGTGGCTACACCTTC	CASSRTGTGGESGYTF
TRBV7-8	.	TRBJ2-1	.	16	TGTGCCAGCAGCTTAGCCAGGCTTTCCATATACAATGAGCAGTTCTTC	CASSLARLSIYNEQFF
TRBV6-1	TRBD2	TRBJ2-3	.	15	TGTGCCAGCAGTGAGGGATACGGGAGGACAGATACGCAGTATTTT	CASSEGYGRTDTQYF
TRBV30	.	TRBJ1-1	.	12	TGTGCCTGGAGTGCCTGGCCGTCCGAAGCTTTCTTT	CAWSAWPSEAFF
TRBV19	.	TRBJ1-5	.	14	TGTGCCAGTAGTATCTTCGATAGCAATCAGCCCCAGCATTTT	CASSIFDSNQPQHF
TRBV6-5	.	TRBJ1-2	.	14	TGTGCCAGCAGTTACCTCGGCAGGGGCTATGGCTACACCTTC	CASSYLGRGYGYTF
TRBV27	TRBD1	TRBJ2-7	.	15	TGTGCCAGCAGTCTCAGGACAGGGAACTCCTACGAGCAGTACTTC	CASSLRTGNSYEQYF
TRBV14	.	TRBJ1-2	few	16	TGTGCCAGCAGCCAAGTCGGGCGCCTTGGGGCCTATGGCTACACCTTC	CASSQVGRLGAYGYTF
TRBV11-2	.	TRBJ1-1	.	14	TGTGCCAGCAGCTTGTATAGGGGGAGCACTGAAGCTTTCTTT	CASSLYRGSTEAFF
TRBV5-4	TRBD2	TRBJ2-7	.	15	TGTGCCAGCAGCTGGGGTAGCGGGAGGGACTACGAGCAGTACTTC	CASSWGSGRDYEQYF
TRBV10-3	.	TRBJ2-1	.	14	TGTGCCATCAGTGAAACAGAAACCTACAATGAGCAGTTCTTC	CAISETETYNEQFF
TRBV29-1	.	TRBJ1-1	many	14	TGCAGCGTCGCCGTACAGGGATCGAACACTGAAGCTTTCTTT	CSVAVQGSNTEAFF
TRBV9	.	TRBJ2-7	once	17	TGTGCCAGCAGCCCCCGGACTACTGGGCCGGGGACCTACGAGCAGTACTTC	CASSPRTTGPGTYEQYF
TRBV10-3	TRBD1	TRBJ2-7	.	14	TGTGCCATCAGGGGACAGGGTAGGACCTACGAGCAGTACTTC	CAIRGQGRTYEQYF
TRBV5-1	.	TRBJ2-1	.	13	TGCGCCAGCAGCCCGTCGTGGAAGAATGAGCAGTTCTTC	CASSPSWKNEQFF
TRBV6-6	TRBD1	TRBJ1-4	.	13	TGTGCCAGCAGTTCCGGGACAGGGACCCCCGGACTTTTT	CASSSGTGTPGLF
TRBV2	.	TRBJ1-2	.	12	TGTGCCAGCACCGAGAGGGGGAACGGCTACACCTTC	CASTERGNGYTF
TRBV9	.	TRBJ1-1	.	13	TGTGCCAGCAGCTACACAGCGAACACTGAAGCTTTCTTT	CASSYTANTEAFF
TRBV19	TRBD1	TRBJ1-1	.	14	TGTGCCAGTAGTATGGGACAGGGGAACACTGAAGCTCTCTTT	CASSMGQGNTEALF
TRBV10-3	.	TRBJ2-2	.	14	TGTGCCATATCAGCGTCCCCAGACACCGGGGAGCTGTTTTTT	CAISASPDTGELFF
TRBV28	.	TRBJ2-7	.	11	TGTGCCAGCAGTTTGGGGGTCGGGCAGTACTTC	CASSLGVGQYF
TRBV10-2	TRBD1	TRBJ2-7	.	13	TGCGCCAGCAGTGGACAGGGTACCTACGAGCAGTACTTC	CASSGQGTYEQYF
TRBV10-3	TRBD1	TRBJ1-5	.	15	TGTGCCATCAGAGCAACAGGGGGCGACGATCAGCCCCAGCATTTT	CAIRATGGDDQPQHF
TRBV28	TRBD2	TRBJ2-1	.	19	TGTGCCAGCAGTTCATTATGGAGGGATGCGAGCGGGATGGTGTATGAGCAGTTCTTC	CASSSLWRDASGMVYEQFF
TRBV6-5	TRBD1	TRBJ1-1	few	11	TGTGCCAGCAGAGGACAGGGTGAAGCTTTCTTT	CASRGQGEAFF
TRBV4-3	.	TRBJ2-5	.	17	TGCGCCAGCAGCCAAAGGGCGATGGCGGTGCGCCAAGAGACCCAGTACTTC	CASSQRAMAVRQETQYF
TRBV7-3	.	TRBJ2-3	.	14	TGTGCCAGCAGCCCCTATGGTAGCACAGATACGCAGTATTTT	CASSPYGSTDTQYF
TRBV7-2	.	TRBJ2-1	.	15	TGTGCCAGCAGCTTAGGGCTAGGAGGCTACAATGAGCAGTTCTTC	CASSLGLGGYNEQFF
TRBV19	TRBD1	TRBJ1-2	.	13	TGTGCCAGTAGTATAGTTGGGACAGGGTTCTACACCTTC	CASSIVGTGFYTF
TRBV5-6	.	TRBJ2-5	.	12	TGTGCCAGCAGCAGAATCCAAGAGACCCAGTACTTC	CASSRIQETQYF
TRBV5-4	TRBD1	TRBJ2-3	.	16	TGTGCCAGCAGCCCCGCCCAGGGGGCATCAACAGATACGCAGTATTTT	CASSPAQGASTDTQYF
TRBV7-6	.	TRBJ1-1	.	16	TGTGCCAGCAGCTTAGACGTGTGGGGCTCGAACACTGAAGCTTTCTTT	CASSLDVWGSNTEAFF